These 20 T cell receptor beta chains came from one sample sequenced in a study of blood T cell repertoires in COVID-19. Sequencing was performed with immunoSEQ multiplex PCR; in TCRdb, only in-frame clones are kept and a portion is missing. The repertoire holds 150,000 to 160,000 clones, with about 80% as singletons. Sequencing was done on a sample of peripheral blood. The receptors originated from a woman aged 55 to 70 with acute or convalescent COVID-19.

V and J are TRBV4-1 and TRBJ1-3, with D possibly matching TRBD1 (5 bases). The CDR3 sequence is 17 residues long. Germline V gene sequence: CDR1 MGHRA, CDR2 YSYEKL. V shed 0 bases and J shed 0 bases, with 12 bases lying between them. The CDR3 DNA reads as TGCGCCAGCAGCCAAGAGCTGGCAGGGATCTCTGGAAACACCATATATTTT. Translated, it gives CASSQELAGISGNTIYF.

CDR3 in amino acids: CASRATGWQPQHF. Written as DNA, the CDR3 is TGTGCCAGCAGAGCGACAGGGTGGCAGCCCCAGCATTTT. The chain uses TRBV27 and TRBJ1-5, with 7 nucleotides matching TRBD1. V lost 6 bases, J lost 7 bases, and 6 bases stayed unmatched. The length of the CDR3 is 13 residues. CDR1 MNHEY and CDR2 SMNVEV come from the germline V gene (reference sequence).

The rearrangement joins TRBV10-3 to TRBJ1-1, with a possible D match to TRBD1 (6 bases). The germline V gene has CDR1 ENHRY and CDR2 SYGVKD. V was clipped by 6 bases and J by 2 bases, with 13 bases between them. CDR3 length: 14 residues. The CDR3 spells CAIRGTGRNTEAFF. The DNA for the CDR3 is TGTGCCATCAGGGGAACAGGGCGCAACACTGAAGCTTTCTTT.

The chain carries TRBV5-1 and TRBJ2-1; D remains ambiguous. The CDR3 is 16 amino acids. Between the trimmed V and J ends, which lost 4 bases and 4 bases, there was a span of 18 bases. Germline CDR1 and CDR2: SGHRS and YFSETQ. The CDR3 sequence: CASSPFETRIYNEQFF. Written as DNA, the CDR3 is TGCGCCAGCAGCCCTTTCGAGACCAGGATTTACAATGAGCAGTTCTTC.

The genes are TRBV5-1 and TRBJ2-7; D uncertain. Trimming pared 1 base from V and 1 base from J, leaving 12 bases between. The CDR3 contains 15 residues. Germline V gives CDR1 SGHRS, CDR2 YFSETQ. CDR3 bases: TGCGCCAGCAGCTTGCCTGAGGTTCGATCCTACGAGCAGTACTTC. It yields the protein CASSLPEVRSYEQYF.

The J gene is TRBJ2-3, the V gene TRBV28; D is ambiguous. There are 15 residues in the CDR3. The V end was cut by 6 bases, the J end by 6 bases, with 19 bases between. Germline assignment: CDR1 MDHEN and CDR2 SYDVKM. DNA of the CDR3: TGTGCCAGCAGCCCCCATGGCGGTCCTCAGGATACGCAGTATTTT. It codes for CASSPHGGPQDTQYF.

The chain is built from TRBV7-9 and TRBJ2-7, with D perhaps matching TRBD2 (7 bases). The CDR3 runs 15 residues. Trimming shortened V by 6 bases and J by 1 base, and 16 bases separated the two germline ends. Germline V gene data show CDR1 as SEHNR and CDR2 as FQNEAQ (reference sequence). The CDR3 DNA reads TGTGCCAGCAGACCGGGGGGCGGCTTTTCCTACGAGCAGTACTTC. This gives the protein CASRPGGGFSYEQYF.

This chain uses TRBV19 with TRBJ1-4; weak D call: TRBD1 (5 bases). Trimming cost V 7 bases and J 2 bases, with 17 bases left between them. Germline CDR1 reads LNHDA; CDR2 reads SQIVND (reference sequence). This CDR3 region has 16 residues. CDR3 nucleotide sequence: TGTGCCAGTACCCAGTGGGGGGAAAGGACTAATGAAAAACTGTTTTTT. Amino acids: CASTQWGERTNEKLFF.

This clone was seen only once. Here the CDR3 reads CASSVSGGAIDTQYF. The CDR3 DNA follows: TGTGCCAGCAGCGTGAGCGGGGGGGCAATAGATACGCAGTATTTT. The rearrangement uses TRBV9 and TRBJ2-3; 10 bases align to TRBD2. Germline CDR1 reads SGDLS; CDR2 reads YYNGEE. The length of the CDR3 is 15 residues. J was trimmed by 5 bases and V by 2 bases; bases with no gene match: 5.

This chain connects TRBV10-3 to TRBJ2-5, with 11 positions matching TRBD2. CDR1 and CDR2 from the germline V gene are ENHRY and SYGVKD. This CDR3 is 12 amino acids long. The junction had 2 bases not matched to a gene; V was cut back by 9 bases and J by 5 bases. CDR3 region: CAIRTSGETQYF. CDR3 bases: TGTGCCATTCGGACTAGCGGGGAGACCCAGTACTTC.

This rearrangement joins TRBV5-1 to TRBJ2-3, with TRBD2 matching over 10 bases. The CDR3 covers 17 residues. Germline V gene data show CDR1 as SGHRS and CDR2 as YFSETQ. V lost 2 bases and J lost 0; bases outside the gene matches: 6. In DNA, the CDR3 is TGCGCCAGCAGCTTTAGCGGGGGGTACCCTAGCACAGATACGCAGTATTTT. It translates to CASSFSGGYPSTDTQYF. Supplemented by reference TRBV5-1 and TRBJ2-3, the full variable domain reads KAGVTQTPRYLIKTRGQQVTLSCSPISGHRSVSWYQQTPGQGLQFLFEYFSETQRNKGNFPGRFSGRQFSNSRSEMNVSTLELGDSALYLCASSFSGGYPSTDTQYFGPGTRLTVL.

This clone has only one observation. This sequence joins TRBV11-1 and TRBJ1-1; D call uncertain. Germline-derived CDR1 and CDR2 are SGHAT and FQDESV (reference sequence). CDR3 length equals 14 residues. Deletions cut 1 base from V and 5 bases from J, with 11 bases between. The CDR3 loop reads CASSLGRGRTEAFF. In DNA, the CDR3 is TGTGCCAGCAGCTTAGGACGGGGTCGGACTGAAGCTTTCTTT.

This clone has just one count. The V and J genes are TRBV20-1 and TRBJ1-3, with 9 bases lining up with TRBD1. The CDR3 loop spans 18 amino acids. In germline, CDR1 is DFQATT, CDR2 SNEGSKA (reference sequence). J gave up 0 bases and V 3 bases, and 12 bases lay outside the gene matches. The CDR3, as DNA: TGCAGTGCTAGTCCGGGACAGGGCAATTTTTACTCTGGAAACACCATATATTTT. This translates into CSASPGQGNFYSGNTIYF.

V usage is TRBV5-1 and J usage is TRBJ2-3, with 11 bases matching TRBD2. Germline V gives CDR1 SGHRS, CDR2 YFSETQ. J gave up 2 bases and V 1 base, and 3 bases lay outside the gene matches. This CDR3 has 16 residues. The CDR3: CASSLPTSGVTDTQYF. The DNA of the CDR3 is TGCGCCAGCAGCTTGCCGACTAGCGGGGTCACAGATACGCAGTATTTT.

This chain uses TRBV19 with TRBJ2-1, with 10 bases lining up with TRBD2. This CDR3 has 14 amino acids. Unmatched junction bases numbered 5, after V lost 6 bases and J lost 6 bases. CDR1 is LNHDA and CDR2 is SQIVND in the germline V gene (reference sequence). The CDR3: CASRLAGEGNEQFF. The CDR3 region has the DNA TGTGCCAGTAGGCTAGCGGGGGAAGGCAATGAGCAGTTCTTC.

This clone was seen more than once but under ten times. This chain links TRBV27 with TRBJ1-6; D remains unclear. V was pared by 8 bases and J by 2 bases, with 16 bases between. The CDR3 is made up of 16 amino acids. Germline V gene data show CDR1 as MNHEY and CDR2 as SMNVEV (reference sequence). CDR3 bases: TGTGCCAGCCGTTCCCACCGAGGGACCTATAATTCACCCCTCCACTTT. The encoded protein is CASRSHRGTYNSPLHF.

In DNA, the CDR3 is TGTGCCAGCAGCCTCCCCCGGCGGAGAGTGAACACTGAAGCTTTCTTT. Translating gives CASSLPRRRVNTEAFF. The chain couples TRBV21-1 to TRBJ1-1. TRBV21-1 is given as a pseudogene. This CDR3 comprises 16 residues.

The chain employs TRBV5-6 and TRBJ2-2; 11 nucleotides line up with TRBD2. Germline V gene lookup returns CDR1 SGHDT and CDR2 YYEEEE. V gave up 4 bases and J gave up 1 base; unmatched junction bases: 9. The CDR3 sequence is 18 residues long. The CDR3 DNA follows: TGTGCCAGCAGCCTCCTCGTAGCGGGGGGGAAGAACACCGGGGAGCTGTTTTTT. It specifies CASSLLVAGGKNTGELFF. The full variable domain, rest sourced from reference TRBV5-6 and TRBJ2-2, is DAGVTQSPTHLIKTRGQQVTLRCSPKSGHDTVSWYQQALGQGPQFIFQYYEEEERQRGNFPDRFSGHQFPNYSSELNVNALLLGDSALYLCASSLLVAGGKNTGELFFGEGSRLTVL.

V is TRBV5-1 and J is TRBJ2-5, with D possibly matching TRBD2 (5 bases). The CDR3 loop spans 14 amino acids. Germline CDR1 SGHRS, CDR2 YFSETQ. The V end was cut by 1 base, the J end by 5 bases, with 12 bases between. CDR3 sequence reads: CASSLQRSLETQYF. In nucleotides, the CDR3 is TGCGCCAGCAGCTTGCAGCGGTCCTTGGAGACCCAGTACTTC. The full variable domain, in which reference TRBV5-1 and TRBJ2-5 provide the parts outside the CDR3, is KAGVTQTPRYLIKTRGQQVTLSCSPISGHRSVSWYQQTPGQGLQFLFEYFSETQRNKGNFPGRFSGRQFSNSRSEMNVSTLELGDSALYLCASSLQRSLETQYFGPGTRLLVL.

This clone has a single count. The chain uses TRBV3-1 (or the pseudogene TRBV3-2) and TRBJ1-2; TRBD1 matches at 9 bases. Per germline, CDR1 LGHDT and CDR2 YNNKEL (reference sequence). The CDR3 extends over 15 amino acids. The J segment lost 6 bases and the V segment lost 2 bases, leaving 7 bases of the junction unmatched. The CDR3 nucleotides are TGTGCCAGCAGCCAACCGGGACAGGGTATTAATGGCTACACCTTC. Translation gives CASSQPGQGINGYTF.